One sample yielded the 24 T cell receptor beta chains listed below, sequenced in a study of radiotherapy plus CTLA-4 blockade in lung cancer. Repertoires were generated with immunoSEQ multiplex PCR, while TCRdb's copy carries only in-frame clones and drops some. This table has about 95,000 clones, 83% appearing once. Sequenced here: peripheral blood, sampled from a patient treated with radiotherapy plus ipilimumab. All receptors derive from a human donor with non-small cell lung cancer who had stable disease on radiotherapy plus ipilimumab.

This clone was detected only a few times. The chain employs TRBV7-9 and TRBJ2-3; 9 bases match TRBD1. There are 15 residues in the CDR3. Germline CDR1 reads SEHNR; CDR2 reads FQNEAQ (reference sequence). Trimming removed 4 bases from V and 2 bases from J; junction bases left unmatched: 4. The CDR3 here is CASSSTGGYTDTQYF. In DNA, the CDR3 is TGTGCCAGCAGCTCGACAGGGGGTTACACAGATACGCAGTATTTT. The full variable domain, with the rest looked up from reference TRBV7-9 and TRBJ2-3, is DTGVSQNPRHKITKRGQNVTFRCDPISEHNRLYWYRQTLGQGPEFLTYFQNEAQLEKSRLLSDRFSAERPKGSFSTLEIQRTEQGDSAMYLCASSSTGGYTDTQYFGPGTRLTVL.

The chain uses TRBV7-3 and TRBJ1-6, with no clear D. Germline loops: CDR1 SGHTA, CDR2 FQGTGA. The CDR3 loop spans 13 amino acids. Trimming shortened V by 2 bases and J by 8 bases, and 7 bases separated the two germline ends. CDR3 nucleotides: TGTGCCAGCAGCTTAGTGTCCTATTCACCCCTCCACTTT. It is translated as CASSLVSYSPLHF.

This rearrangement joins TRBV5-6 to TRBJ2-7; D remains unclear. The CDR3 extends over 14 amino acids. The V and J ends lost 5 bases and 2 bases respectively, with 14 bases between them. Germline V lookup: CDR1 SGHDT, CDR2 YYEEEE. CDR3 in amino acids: CASRKDASPYEQYF. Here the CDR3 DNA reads TGTGCCAGCAGGAAAGATGCTAGTCCCTACGAGCAGTACTTC.

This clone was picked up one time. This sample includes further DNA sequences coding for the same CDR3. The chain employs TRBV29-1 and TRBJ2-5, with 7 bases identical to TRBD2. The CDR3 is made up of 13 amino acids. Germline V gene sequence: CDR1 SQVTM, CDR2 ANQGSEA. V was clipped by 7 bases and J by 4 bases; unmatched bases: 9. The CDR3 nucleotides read TGCAGCGGGGGGGGTGGGGGAGTAGAGACCCAGTACTTC. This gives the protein CSGGGGGVETQYF.

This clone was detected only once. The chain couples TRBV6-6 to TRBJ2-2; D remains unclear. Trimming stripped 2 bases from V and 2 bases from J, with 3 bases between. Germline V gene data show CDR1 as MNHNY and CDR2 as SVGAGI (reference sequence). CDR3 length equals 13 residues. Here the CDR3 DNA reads TGTGCCAGCAGTTACCTTAACACCGGGGAGCTGTTTTTT. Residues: CASSYLNTGELFF.

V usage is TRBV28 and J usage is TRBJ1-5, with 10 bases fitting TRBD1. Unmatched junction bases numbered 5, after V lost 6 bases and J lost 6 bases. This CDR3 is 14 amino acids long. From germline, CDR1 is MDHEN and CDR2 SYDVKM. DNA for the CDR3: TGTGCCAGCAGGCCCGGGACAGGGGTTCAGCCCCAGCATTTT. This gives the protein CASRPGTGVQPQHF.

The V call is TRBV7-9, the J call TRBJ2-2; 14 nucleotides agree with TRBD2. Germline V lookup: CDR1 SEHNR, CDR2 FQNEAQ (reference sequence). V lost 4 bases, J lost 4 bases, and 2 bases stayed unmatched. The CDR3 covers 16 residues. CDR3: CASSSGLAGGTGELFF. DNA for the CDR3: TGTGCCAGCAGCTCCGGACTAGCGGGAGGCACCGGGGAGCTGTTTTTT.

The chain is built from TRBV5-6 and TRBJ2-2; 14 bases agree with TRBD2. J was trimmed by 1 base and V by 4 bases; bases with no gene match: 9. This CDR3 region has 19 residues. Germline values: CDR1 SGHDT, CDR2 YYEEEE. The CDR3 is CASSPRGLAGGLNTGELFF. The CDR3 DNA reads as TGTGCCAGCAGCCCCCGTGGACTAGCGGGAGGATTGAACACCGGGGAGCTGTTTTTT.

CDR3 nucleotides: TGTGCCAGCAGTACCCGACAGGGACAAGAGACCCAGTACTTC. This translates into CASSTRQGQETQYF. The chain is built from TRBV28 and TRBJ2-5; TRBD1 agrees at 7 bases. V lost 5 bases, J lost 2 bases, and 5 bases stayed unmatched. Germline V gene data show CDR1 as MDHEN and CDR2 as SYDVKM. This CDR3 spans 14 amino acids.

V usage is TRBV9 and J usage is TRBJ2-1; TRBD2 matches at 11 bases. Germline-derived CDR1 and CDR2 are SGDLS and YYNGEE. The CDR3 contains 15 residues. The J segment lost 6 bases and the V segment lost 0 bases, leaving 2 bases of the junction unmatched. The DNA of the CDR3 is TGTGCCAGCAGCGTAGCTGGGACTAGCGGCAATGAGCAGTTCTTC. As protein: CASSVAGTSGNEQFF.

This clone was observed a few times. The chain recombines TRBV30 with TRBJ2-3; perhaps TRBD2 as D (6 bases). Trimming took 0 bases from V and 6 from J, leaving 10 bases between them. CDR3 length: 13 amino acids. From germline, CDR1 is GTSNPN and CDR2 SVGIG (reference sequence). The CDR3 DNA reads TGTGCCTGGAGTGTACGAGGGAGGGATACGCAGTATTTT. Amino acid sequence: CAWSVRGRDTQYF. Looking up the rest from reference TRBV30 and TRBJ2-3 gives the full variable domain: SQTIHQWPATLVQPVGSPLSLECTVEGTSNPNLYWYRQAAGRGLQLLFYSVGIGQISSEVPQNLSASRPQDRQFILSSKKLLLSDSGFYLCAWSVRGRDTQYFGPGTRLTVL.

The CDR3 DNA follows: TGTGCCAGCAGCTTAAGACCGGGACTAGCGGGGACCTACAATGAGCAGTTCTTC. This codes for CASSLRPGLAGTYNEQFF. The chain links TRBV7-2 to TRBJ2-1; 13 bases are a match to TRBD2. The V and J ends lost 2 bases and 2 bases, in that order; junction bases with no gene match: 6. Germline V gene data show CDR1 as SGHTA and CDR2 as FQGNSA. This CDR3 has 18 residues.

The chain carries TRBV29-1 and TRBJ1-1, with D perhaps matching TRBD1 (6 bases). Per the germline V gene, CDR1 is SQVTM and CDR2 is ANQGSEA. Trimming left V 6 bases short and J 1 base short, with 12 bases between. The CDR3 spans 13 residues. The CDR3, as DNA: TGCAGCGTCCCCAGGGGTCGGAACACTGAAGCTTTCTTT. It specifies CSVPRGRNTEAFF.

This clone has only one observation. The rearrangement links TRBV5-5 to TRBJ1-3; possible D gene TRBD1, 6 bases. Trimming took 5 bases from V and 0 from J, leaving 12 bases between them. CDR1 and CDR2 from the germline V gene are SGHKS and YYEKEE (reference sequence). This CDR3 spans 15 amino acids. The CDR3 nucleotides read TGTGCCAGCAGGCCGGGGGCCGGCTCTGGAAACACCATATATTTT. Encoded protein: CASRPGAGSGNTIYF.

DNA for the CDR3: TGTGCCAGCAGCTTAGACAGTGACTATGGCTACACCTTC. Protein sequence: CASSLDSDYGYTF. The chain is built from TRBV5-4 and TRBJ1-2, with D possibly matching TRBD1 (5 bases). This CDR3 contains 13 residues. V lost 2 bases and J lost 3, with 8 bases in between. Per germline, CDR1 SGHNT and CDR2 YYREEE (reference sequence).

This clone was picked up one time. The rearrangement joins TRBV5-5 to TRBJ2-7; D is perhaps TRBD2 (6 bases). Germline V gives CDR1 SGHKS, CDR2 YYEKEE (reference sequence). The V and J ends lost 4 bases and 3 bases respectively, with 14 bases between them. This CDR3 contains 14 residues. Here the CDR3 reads CASSPGAGSYEQYF. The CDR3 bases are TGTGCCAGCAGCCCGGGCGCCGGGAGCTACGAGCAGTACTTC.

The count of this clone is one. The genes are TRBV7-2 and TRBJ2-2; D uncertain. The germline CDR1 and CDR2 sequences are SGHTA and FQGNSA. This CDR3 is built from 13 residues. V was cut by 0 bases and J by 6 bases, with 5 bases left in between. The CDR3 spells CASSLALAGELFF. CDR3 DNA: TGTGCCAGCAGCTTAGCGCTCGCCGGGGAGCTGTTTTTT.

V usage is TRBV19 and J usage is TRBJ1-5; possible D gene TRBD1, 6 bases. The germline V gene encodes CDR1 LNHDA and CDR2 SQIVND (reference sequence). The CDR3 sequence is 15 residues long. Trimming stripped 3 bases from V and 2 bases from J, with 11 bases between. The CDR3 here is CASSMAQGGNQPQHF. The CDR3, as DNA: TGTGCCAGTAGTATGGCACAGGGCGGCAATCAGCCCCAGCATTTT.

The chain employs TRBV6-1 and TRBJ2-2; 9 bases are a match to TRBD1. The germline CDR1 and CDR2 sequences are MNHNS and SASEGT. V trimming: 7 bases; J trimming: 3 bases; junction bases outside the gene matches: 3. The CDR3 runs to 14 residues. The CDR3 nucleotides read TGTGCCAGCAAAAGACAGGGGGACACCGGGGAGCTGTTTTTT. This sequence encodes CASKRQGDTGELFF.

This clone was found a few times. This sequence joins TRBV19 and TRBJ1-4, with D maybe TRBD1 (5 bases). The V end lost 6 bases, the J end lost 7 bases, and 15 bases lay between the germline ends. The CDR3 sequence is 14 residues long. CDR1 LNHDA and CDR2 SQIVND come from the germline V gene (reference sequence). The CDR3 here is CASSTGTGSEKLFF. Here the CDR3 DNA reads TGTGCCAGTAGCACCGGGACCGGGAGTGAAAAACTGTTTTTT.

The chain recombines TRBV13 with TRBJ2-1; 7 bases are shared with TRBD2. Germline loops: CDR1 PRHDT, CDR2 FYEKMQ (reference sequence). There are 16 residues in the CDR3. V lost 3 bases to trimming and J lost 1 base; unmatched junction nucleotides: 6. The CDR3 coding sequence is TGTGCCAGCAGCTTTGTGGGAGCGGGATCCTACAATGAGCAGTTCTTC. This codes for CASSFVGAGSYNEQFF.

CDR3 DNA sequence: TGTGCCAGCTCACCACCAAACACAGGGGGCTCCTACAATGAGCAGTTCTTC. Its translation is CASSPPNTGGSYNEQFF. The chain combines TRBV18 with TRBJ2-1, with 8 bases identical to TRBD1. J gave up 0 bases and V 0 bases, and 4 bases lay outside the gene matches. The CDR3 has 17 residues. Germline V gene lookup returns CDR1 KGHSH and CDR2 LQKENI.

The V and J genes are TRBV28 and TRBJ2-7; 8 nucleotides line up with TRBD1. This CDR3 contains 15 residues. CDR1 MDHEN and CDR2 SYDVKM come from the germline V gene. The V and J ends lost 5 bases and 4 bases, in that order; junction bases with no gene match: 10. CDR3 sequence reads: CASSPGGAVEYEQYF. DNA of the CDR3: TGTGCCAGCAGTCCAGGGGGCGCGGTCGAGTACGAGCAGTACTTC.

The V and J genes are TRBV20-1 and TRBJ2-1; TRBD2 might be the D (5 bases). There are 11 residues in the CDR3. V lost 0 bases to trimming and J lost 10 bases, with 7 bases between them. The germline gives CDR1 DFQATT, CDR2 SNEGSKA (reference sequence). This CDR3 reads CSARDRREQFF. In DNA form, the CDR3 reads TGCAGTGCTAGAGATAGGAGGGAGCAGTTCTTC.